This passage covers 11 T cell receptor beta chains from one sample sequenced in a study of cytomegalovirus exposure and HLA in healthy donors. Produced via immunoSEQ multiplex PCR; TCRdb's table is partial and in-frame only. The sample has about 76,000 clones; 94% are singletons. Input material: PBMCs. The receptor set was obtained from a woman aged 18-35 years in good health and CMV-seropositive.

For the CDR3, the DNA is TGTGCCAGTCTCCGGGAGCTAGGGGGGGAGCTGTTTTTT. This gives the protein CASLRELGGELFF. V is TRBV7-2 and J is TRBJ2-2, with D possibly matching TRBD2 (6 bases). V lost 9 bases and J lost 8, with 16 bases in between. CDR3 length: 13 residues. From germline, CDR1 is SGHTA and CDR2 FQGNSA.

This rearrangement joins TRBV29-1 to TRBJ2-2, with D unclear. There are 13 residues in the CDR3. Trimming took 6 bases from V and 4 from J, leaving 12 bases between them. The germline V gene has CDR1 SQVTM and CDR2 ANQGSEA. The CDR3 reads CSVARPGTGELFF. In DNA form, the CDR3 reads TGCAGCGTGGCCCGTCCAGGCACCGGGGAGCTGTTTTTT.

V and J are TRBV29-1 and TRBJ2-4, with TRBD1 matching 7 bases. Germline CDR1 is SQVTM and CDR2 is ANQGSEA. V dropped 6 bases and J dropped 6; count of bases not matched to a gene: 5. This CDR3 is 12 amino acids long. CDR3: CSVERQGNIQYF. In DNA, the CDR3 is TGCAGCGTCGAACGACAGGGAAACATTCAGTACTTC.

The J gene is TRBJ2-1, the V gene TRBV6-5; a weak D match, TRBD1 (6 bases). The germline CDR1 and CDR2 sequences are MNHEY and SVGAGI. With 5 bases removed from V and 6 bases from J, the gap between germline ends came to 14 bases. This CDR3 comprises 14 residues. The CDR3 sequence is CASSLRGTVNEQFF. CDR3 DNA sequence: TGTGCCAGCAGTCTCAGGGGCACGGTCAATGAGCAGTTCTTC.

The V and J genes are TRBV30 and TRBJ1-3; tentatively, D is TRBD1 (5 bases). The V and J ends lost 3 bases and 6 bases respectively, with 18 bases between them. Germline loops: CDR1 GTSNPN, CDR2 SVGIG (reference sequence). The CDR3 is 15 residues long. CDR3 in amino acids: CAWSPGFDPSNTIYF. The CDR3 region has the DNA TGTGCCTGGAGCCCAGGGTTCGACCCTTCAAACACCATATATTTT.

This clone was found once. This chain joins TRBV15 and TRBJ1-1; the match to TRBD1 covers 7 bases. This CDR3 has 14 amino acids. Per germline, CDR1 LNHNV and CDR2 YYDKDF (reference sequence). The J segment lost 3 bases and the V segment lost 4 bases, leaving 5 bases of the junction unmatched. The DNA of the CDR3 is TGTGCCACCAGCATTGACAGGGTGGACACTGAAGCTTTCTTT. It translates to CATSIDRVDTEAFF.

The table lists this clone with a count of one. This chain joins TRBV5-4 and TRBJ2-3; TRBD2 matches 9 bases. V shed 4 bases and J 1 base; nucleotides not matched to a gene: 13. CDR3 length equals 18 residues. Germline CDR1 reads SGHNT; CDR2 reads YYREEE (reference sequence). DNA of the CDR3: TGTGCCAGCAGCCCCCGCGGGGGGATAGCGGGAGGCACAGATACGCAGTATTTT. It is translated as CASSPRGGIAGGTDTQYF.

V is TRBV6-5 and J is TRBJ2-4, with D perhaps matching TRBD1 (6 bases). Trimming took 2 bases from V and 7 from J, leaving 15 bases between them. The CDR3 extends over 15 amino acids. The germline CDR1 and CDR2 sequences are MNHEY and SVGAGI. In nucleotides, the CDR3 is TGTGCCAGCAGTTACGGGCAGGGGTTGGGGAACATTCAGTACTTC. This encodes CASSYGQGLGNIQYF.

The V and J genes are TRBV6-5 and TRBJ1-2, with D possibly TRBD1 on 6 matching bases. The V end was cut by 5 bases, the J end by 4 bases, with 11 bases between. The CDR3 is made up of 13 amino acids. Germline V gene lookup returns CDR1 MNHEY and CDR2 SVGAGI. CDR3 loop: CASSPTGTYGYTF. The CDR3 nucleotides are TGTGCCAGCAGTCCCACAGGGACCTATGGCTACACCTTC.

The chain links TRBV19 to TRBJ1-2; 10 bases agree with TRBD1. The germline V gene encodes CDR1 LNHDA and CDR2 SQIVND (reference sequence). The junction had 14 bases not matched to a gene; V was cut back by 6 bases and J by 4 bases. This CDR3 contains 17 residues. CDR3 bases: TGTGCCAGTAGGGTGACAGGGGGCGCCGAGCAAACCTATGGCTACACCTTC. This codes for CASRVTGGAEQTYGYTF.

The gene calls are TRBV5-1 and TRBJ1-1, with 7 bases fitting TRBD1. J lost 4 bases, V lost 0 bases, and 0 bases had no gene match. Germline-derived CDR1 and CDR2 are SGHRS and YFSETQ. This CDR3 has 13 residues. CDR3 in DNA: TGCGCCAGCAGCTTGGACAGGGGCACTGAAGCTTTCTTT. Protein sequence: CASSLDRGTEAFF.